This T cell receptor (beta chain) was obtained from a study of blood T cell repertoires in COVID-19 (dated by TCRdb to 2018 to 2020). About the study as a whole: Collaborator samples came from the United States, Italy and Spain and covered acute and convalescent phases of COVID-19. Samples came from the ongoing ImmuneRACE study (first 160 participants) plus 1,254 subjects from 6 global collaborators. A de-identified subject ID, COVID-19 status, age in years and sex were almost always included in the sample metadata. The material from the prospective study consisted of cDNA or gDNA derived from T cells, B-cell-depleted T cells, or PBMCs. Where available, HLA class I and class II types were taken from metadata supplied by the sample provider and were not determined by assay-based typing. The dataset comprised deeply sampled blood TCRbeta repertoires from subjects exposed to, actively infected with, or recovered from COVID-19. The repertoires were released in a freely available public database intended as a resource for research on the immune response to SARS-CoV-2. Study-level results and caveats: How much clinical and demographic metadata was included differed by source and by participant, and the metadata was provided uncurated.

In the prospective study, participants were roughly 18 to 90 years old, resided in about two dozen geographic areas of the United States, and were enrolled through a virtual design. In the prospective study, participants were assigned to cohorts based on the clinical history participants reported in a screening survey and a study questionnaire. Recovered participants in ImmuneRACE Cohort 3 were defined as having two consecutive negative NP/OP PCR tests, clearance from a healthcare professional, or resolution of symptoms. In the prospective study, mobile phlebotomists collected whole blood, serum and a nasopharyngeal or oropharyngeal swab from each participant. Over a roughly 2-month period, participants in the prospective study had the option of providing additional blood draws and questionnaires. Before DNA extraction, prospective study blood samples were shipped either frozen or at room temperature.

CDR1 is given as LGHDT and CDR2 as YNNKEL, both from the germline V gene (reference sequence). The CDR3 covers 12 residues, taking in both the cysteine and the phenylalanine. The sequence is cut down to CDR3 DNA, 36 bases in frame from base 1. A word on this clone: Its antigen target is currently unknown. At one end the junction does not follow the germline gene, possibly because of a read error.

TCRbeta CDR3 regions were amplified from genomic DNA by means of the immunoSEQ Assay, a bias-controlled multiplex PCR. The original methods were these. Nucleated cell counts per sample were estimated from amplification of reference gene primers within the assay. To quantify the absolute abundance of each unique TCRbeta CDR3 rearrangement, sequence reads were collapsed and filtered. For each sample, productive Simpson clonality was calculated as the square root of Simpson's diversity index over productive rearrangements. Held by TCRdb, this immuneACCESS table contains in-frame sequences only and omits some clones. Under half of the omission traces to an unresolved V gene where checked; the cause of the rest is unknown. That table supplies the V and J calls and clone size; D and trimming were determined from the DNA. The sample has fewer than 400,000 clones on record, roughly 89% of them singletons. The ten largest clones add up to roughly a tenth of the sample.

Sequences were obtained from PBMCs or T cells enriched from blood (not recorded which). Here the chain combines TRBV3-1 (or the pseudogene TRBV3-2) and TRBJ1-4; TRBD1 is perhaps the D gene, given 5 matching bases. This TCR derives from a woman between 45 and 65 years old who had recovered from COVID-19. Read as DNA, the sequence is TGTGCCAGCACCCAACCGGGGGGAAAACTGTTTTTT. Translated, it gives CASTQPGGKLFF.